This T cell receptor (beta chain) was documented in a study of control samples from healthy donors and cancer patients. V dropped 6 bases and J dropped 2 bases, with 11 bases sitting between them. Per germline, CDR1 MNHEY and CDR2 SMNVEV (reference sequence). There are 13 residues in the CDR3. Repertoires were generated with immunoSEQ multiplex PCR, while TCRdb's copy carries only in-frame clones and drops some. The sample lists 100,000 to 120,000 clones; 80% to 90% were seen once. This TCR derives from a woman between 50 and 59 years old in good health. The sample was blood. The V gene is TRBV27, the J gene TRBJ2-7; D not resolved. The CDR3 DNA reads TGTGCCAGCAGCACTTTCTGGACCTACGAGCAGTACTTC. This codes for CASSTFWTYEQYF.